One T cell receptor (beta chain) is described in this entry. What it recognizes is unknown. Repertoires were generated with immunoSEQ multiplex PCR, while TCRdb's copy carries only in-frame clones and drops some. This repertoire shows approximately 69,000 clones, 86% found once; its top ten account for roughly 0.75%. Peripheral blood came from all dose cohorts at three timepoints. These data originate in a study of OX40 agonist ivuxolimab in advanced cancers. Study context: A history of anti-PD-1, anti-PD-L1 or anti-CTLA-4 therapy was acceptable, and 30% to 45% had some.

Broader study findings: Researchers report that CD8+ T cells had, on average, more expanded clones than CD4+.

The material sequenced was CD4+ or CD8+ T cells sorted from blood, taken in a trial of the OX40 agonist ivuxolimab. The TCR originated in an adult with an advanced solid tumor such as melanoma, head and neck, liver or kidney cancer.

CDR3 sequence reads: CASSQAGTGREKLFF. The CDR3 DNA reads as TGCGCCAGCAGCCAAGCCGGGACAGGACGTGAAAAACTGTTTTTT. The chain recombines TRBV4-3 with TRBJ1-4; 8 bases agree with TRBD1. Per the germline V gene, CDR1 is LGHNA and CDR2 is YSLEER. CDR3 length equals 15 residues. The V gene end was trimmed by 1 base and the J gene end by 7 bases; junction bases not matched to a gene: 5.